This TCR beta chain comes out of a study of cytotoxic CD8 clonotypes in ibrutinib-treated CLL. Study details: Responses: around 24 partial, 2 complete; after median about 70 months, about 15 stayed remitted, around 12 progressed.

The V gene's germline CDR1 is MNHNS and CDR2 SASEGT. The CDR3 sequence is 11 residues long. This table comes from immunoSEQ multiplex PCR, and its TCRdb copy is limited to in-frame clones, with some not included. Of some 200,000 clones listed, over 60% are singletons. Regarding this clone: One junction end disagrees with the germline gene, perhaps due to a read error.

The genes are TRBV6-1 and TRBJ2-7; D might be TRBD1 or TRBD2, each matching 5 bases. This sequence originates from a human donor with chronic lymphocytic leukemia. This sample comprised PBMCs, obtained after 24 months of ibrutinib treatment. CDR3: CASRAGTQRHF. CDR3 nucleotide sequence: TGTGCCAGCAGGGCCGGGACCCAACGACACTTC.